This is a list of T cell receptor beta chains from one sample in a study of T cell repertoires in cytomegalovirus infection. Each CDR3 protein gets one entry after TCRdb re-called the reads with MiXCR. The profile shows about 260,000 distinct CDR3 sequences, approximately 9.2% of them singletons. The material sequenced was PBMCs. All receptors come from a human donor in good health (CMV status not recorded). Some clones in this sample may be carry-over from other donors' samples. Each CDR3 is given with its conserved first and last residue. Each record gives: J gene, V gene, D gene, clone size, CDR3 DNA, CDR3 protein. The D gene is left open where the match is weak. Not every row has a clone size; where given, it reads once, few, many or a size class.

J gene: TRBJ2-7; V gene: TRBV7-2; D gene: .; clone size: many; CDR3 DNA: TGTGCCAGCAGCTTGACCCCTTACGAGCAGTACTTC; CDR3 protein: CASSLTPYEQYF
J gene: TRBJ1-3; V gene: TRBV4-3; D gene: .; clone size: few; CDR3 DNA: TGCGCCAGCAGCCAAGATGTGGCAGGTCCTTCCAGAGGAAACACCATATATTTT; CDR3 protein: CASSQDVAGPSRGNTIYF
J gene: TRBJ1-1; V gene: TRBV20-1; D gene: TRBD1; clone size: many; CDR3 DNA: TGCAGTGCTAGTACGCCCCAGGGGGCGGCTGAAGCTTTCTTT; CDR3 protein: CSASTPQGAAEAFF
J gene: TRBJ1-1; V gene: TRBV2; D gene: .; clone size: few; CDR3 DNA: TGTGCCAGCAGTAGGACAGTTCACACTGAAGCTTTCTTT; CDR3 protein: CASSRTVHTEAFF
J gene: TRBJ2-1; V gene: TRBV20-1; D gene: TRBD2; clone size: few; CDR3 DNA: TGCAGTGCTAGTGCTAGCGGGAGGTCCTACAATGAGCAGTTCTTC; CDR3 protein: CSASASGRSYNEQFF
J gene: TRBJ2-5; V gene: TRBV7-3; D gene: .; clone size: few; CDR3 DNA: TGTGCCAGCAGCCCCTTCGGCAGGTACCAAGAGACCCAGTACTTC; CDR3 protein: CASSPFGRYQETQYF
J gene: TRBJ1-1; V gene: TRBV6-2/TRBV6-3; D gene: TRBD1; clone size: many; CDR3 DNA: TGTGCCAGCAGTCAGGGGGCGGAAGCTTTCTTT; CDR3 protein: CASSQGAEAFF
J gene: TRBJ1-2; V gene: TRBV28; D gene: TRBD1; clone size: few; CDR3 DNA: TGTGCCAGCAGTCGGGACAGGGGATCAAACTATGGCTACACCTTC; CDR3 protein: CASSRDRGSNYGYTF
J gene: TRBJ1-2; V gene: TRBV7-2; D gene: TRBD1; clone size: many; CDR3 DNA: TGTGCCAGCAGCCACGGGACAGGGGGCTTCCCCTTTTATGGCTACACCTTC; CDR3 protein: CASSHGTGGFPFYGYTF
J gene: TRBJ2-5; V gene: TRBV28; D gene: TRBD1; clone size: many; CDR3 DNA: TGTGCCAGCAGTTTAACAGGACAGGGCCAAGAGACCCAGTACTTC; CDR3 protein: CASSLTGQGQETQYF
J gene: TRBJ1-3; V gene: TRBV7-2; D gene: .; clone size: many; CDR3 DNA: TGTGCCAGCAGCCGACCGGGCGGAAACACCATATATTTT; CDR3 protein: CASSRPGGNTIYF
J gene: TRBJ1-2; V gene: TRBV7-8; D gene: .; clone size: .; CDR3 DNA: TGTGCCAGCAGCTTACGGTCCGGAGGCTACACCTTC; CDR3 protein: CASSLRSGGYTF